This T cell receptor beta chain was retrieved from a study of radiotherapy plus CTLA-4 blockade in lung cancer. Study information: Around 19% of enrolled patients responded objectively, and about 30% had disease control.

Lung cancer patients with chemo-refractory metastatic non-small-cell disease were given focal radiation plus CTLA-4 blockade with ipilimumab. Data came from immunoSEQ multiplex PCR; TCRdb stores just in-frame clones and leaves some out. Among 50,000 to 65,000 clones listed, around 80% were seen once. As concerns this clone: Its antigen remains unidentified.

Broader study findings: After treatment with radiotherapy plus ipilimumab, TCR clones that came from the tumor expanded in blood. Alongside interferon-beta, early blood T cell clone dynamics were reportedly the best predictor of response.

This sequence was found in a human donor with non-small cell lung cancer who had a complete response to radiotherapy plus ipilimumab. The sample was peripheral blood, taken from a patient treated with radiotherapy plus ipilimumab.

CDR3: CASSQTGGSNQPQHF. The CDR3 DNA reads as TGCGCCAGCAGCCAGACAGGGGGGAGCAATCAGCCCCAGCATTTT. This rearrangement joins TRBV5-1 to TRBJ1-5; 9 nucleotides align to TRBD1. The CDR3 length is 15 residues. The V and J ends lost 4 bases and 1 base, in that order; junction bases with no gene match: 3. From germline, CDR1 is SGHRS and CDR2 YFSETQ.